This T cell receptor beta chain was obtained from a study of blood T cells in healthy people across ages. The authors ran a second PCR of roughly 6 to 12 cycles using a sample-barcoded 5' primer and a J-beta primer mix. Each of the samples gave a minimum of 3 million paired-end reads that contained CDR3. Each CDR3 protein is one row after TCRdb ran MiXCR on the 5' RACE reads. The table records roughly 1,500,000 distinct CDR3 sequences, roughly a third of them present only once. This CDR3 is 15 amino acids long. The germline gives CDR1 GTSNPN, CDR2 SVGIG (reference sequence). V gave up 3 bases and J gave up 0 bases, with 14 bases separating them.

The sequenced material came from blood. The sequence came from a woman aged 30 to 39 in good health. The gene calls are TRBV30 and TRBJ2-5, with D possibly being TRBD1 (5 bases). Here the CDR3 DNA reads TGTGCCTGGAGCCAGCCTCAGGGAAACCAAGAGACCCAGTACTTC. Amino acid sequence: CAWSQPQGNQETQYF.